The T cell receptor beta chain under discussion was sequenced for a study of blood T cell repertoires in COVID-19 (dated by TCRdb to the early 2020s). The study in broad terms: Samples from collaborators originated in the United States, Italy and Spain and spanned both the acute and convalescent phases of COVID-19. The prospective study material was composed of cDNA or gDNA derived from T cells, B-cell-depleted T cells, or PBMCs. Deeply sampled blood TCRbeta repertoires from subjects exposed to, actively infected with, or recovered from COVID-19 were included in the dataset. The repertoires were made available in a free public database intended to serve as a resource for research on the immune response to SARS-CoV-2. The samples were drawn from the first 160 participants of the ongoing ImmuneRACE study and from more than 1,000 subjects provided by 6 global collaborators. A de-identified subject ID, COVID-19 status, age in years and sex were almost always included in the sample metadata. Where available, HLA class I and class II types were obtained from metadata supplied by the sample provider rather than from assay-based typing. Findings and caveats that apply to the study as a whole: How much clinical and demographic metadata was included differed by source and by participant, and the metadata was provided uncurated.

Each collaborating institution followed its own protocols to collect whole blood in K2EDTA tubes. For TCRbeta analysis, collaborator samples were shipped as frozen whole blood, as isolated PBMCs, or as DNA extracted from either sample type. The germline ends are 13 bases apart after V is trimmed by 8 bases and J by 5 bases. CDR1 and CDR2, per the germline V gene, are SGHTA and FQGNSA. Including cysteine and phenylalanine, the CDR3 has 13 amino acids. Only the CDR3 DNA stays, 39 bases, in frame from base 1. As to this clone: No antigen is known for it. No quality values exist for individual bases; no much larger clone is one base distant.

The immunoSEQ Assay, a bias-controlled multiplex PCR, was used to amplify TCRbeta CDR3 regions from genomic DNA. Concerning the study's data processing: Nucleated cell counts per sample were estimated from amplification of reference gene primers within the assay. To quantify the absolute abundance of each unique TCRbeta CDR3 rearrangement, sequence reads were collapsed and filtered. For each sample, productive Simpson clonality was calculated by taking the square root of Simpson's diversity index across productive rearrangements. In TCRdb, the immuneACCESS table is reduced to in-frame sequences with V and J assigned. These tables do not hold every clone; where another copy was compared, an unresolved V gene accounts for under half, and the others remain unexplained. That table furnishes V, J and clone size, whereas the DNA furnished D and trimming. This sample holds some 250,000 clones; 75% to 90% were observed only once. The ten largest make up about 27% of the sample.

The sequence joins TRBV7-2 to TRBJ2-1; the D segment could be TRBD1, given 6 matching bases. Sequencing was done on a sample of peripheral blood. This receptor was obtained from a man aged 40-49 years with acute or convalescent COVID-19. The sequence in DNA is TGTGCCAGCGAACAGGGATTCCACAATGAGCAGTTCTTC. Translation gives CASEQGFHNEQFF.